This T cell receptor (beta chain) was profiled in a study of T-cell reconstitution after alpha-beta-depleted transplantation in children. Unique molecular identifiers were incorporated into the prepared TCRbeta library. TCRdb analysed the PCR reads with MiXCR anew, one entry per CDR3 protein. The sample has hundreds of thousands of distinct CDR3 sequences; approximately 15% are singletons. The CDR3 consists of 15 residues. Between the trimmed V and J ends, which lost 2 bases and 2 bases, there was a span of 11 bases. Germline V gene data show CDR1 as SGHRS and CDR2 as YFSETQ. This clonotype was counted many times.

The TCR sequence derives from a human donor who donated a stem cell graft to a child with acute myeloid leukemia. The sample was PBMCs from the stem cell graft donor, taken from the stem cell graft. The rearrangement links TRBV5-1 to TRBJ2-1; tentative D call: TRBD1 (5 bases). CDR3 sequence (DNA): TGCGCCAGCAGCTTCGACAGAGCCCCCTACAATGAGCAGTTCTTC. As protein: CASSFDRAPYNEQFF.